This T cell receptor beta chain came from a study of cytomegalovirus exposure and HLA in healthy donors. Study-level information: Earlier findings included nearly 120 million unique TCR beta sequences obtained from 180 million or so T cells. Study-level findings and limits: Per published accounts, TCR beta sequences correctly predicted the HLA-A and HLA-B alleles of most subjects. Versus the roughly 670-donor mean, an Asian-associated ancestry cluster reportedly showed fewer N-insertions in a later analysis. With DRB1 most and HLA-C fewest, TCR association rates differed between HLA loci in a later analysis.

The PCR employed 60 Vbeta primers together with 13 Jbeta primers. Sequencing used immunoSEQ multiplex PCR; TCRdb keeps in-frame clones, though not all of them. The table records about 190,000 clones, around 87% of them present only once. Germline loops: CDR1 SNHLY, CDR2 FYNNEI. Trimming pared 3 bases from V and 10 bases from J, leaving 10 bases between. The CDR3 loop spans 13 amino acids. Comment on this clone: Antigen: not known.

The sequence was collected from a woman under 30 in good health and CMV-seronegative. V and J are TRBV2 and TRBJ1-6, with D perhaps TRBD1 (5 bases). Sequencing used PBMCs. The CDR3 coding sequence is TGTGCCAGCAGTGAGAACACAGGATCACCCCTCCACTTT. Translating it yields CASSENTGSPLHF.